Sequencing of this T cell receptor beta chain was carried out in a study of blood T cell repertoires in COVID-19. The wider study: There were acute and convalescent COVID-19 samples, and they came from the United States, Italy and Spain. In each case, the material was cDNA or gDNA derived from T cells, B-cell-depleted T cells, or PBMCs.

In its sample, this clone was seen once. CDR3 size: 14 residues. The germline V gene encodes CDR1 LGHNA and CDR2 YSLEER. Trimming pared 1 base from V and 9 bases from J, leaving 13 bases between. Authors' analysis steps: Quantification of nucleated cells was approximated via reference gene primer amplification. This table comes from immunoSEQ multiplex PCR, and its TCRdb copy is limited to in-frame clones, with some not included. That table gives V, J and clone size, and the DNA gave D and trimming. The table shows 250,000 to 350,000 clones, with 70% to 90% occurring only once. Sequenced input: peripheral blood. V usage is TRBV4-3 and J usage is TRBJ1-5, with D uncertain. This sequence was found in a woman in her 50s who had recovered from COVID-19. CDR3 nucleotides: TGCGCCAGCAGCCAAGGACAACGGGAGGTGCCCCAGCATTTT. It translates to CASSQGQREVPQHF.